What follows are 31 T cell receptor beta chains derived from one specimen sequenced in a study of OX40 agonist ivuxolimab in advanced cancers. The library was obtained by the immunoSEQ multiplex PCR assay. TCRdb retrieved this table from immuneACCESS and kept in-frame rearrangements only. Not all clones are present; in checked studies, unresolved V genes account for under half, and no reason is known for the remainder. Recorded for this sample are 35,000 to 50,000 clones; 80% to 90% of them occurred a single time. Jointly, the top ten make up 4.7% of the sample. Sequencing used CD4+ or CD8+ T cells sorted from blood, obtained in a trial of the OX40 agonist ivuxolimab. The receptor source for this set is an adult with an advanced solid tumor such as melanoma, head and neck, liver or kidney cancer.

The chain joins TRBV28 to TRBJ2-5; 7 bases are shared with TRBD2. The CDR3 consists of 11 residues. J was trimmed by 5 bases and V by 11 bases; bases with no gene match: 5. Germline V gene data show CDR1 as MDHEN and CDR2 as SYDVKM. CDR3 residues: CASAGVETQYF. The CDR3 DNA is TGTGCCTCGGCGGGGGTGGAGACCCAGTACTTC.

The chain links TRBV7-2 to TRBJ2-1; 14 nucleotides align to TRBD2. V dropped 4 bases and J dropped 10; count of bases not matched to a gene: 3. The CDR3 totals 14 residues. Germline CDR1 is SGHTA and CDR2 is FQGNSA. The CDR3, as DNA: TGTGCCAGCAGCTCGACTAGCGGGGGGGTGGAGCAGTTCTTC. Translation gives CASSSTSGGVEQFF.

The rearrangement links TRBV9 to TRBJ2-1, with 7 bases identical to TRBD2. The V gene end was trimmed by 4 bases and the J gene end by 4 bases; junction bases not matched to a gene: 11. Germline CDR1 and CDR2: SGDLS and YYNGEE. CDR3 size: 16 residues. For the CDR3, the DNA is TGTGCCAGCAGCAAATCGGGCCTAGCGGCTTACAATGAGCAGTTCTTC. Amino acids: CASSKSGLAAYNEQFF.

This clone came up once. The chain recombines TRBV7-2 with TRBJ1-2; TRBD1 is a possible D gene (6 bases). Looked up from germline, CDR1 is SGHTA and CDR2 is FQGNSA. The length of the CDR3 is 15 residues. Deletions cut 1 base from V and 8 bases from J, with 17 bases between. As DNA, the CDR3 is TGTGCCAGCAGCTTAGGACATTCGGGGGCAGTCGGCTACACCTTC. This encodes CASSLGHSGAVGYTF.

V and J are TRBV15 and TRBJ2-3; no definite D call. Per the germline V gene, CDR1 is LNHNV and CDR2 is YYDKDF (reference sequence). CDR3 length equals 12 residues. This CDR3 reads CASWAVPDTQYF. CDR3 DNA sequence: TGTGCTTCGTGGGCGGTCCCAGATACGCAGTATTTT.

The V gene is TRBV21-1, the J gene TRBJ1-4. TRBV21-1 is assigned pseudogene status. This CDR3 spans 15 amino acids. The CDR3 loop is CASSKAGATNEKLFF. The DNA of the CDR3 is TGTGCCAGCAGCAAAGCTGGGGCAACTAATGAAAAACTGTTTTTT.

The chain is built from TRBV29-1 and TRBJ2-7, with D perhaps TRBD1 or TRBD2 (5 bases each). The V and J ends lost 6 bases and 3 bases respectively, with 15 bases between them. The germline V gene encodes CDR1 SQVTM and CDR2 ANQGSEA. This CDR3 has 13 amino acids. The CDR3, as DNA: TGCAGCGTGATCCGGGACGGACTCTACGAGCAGTACTTC. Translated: CSVIRDGLYEQYF.

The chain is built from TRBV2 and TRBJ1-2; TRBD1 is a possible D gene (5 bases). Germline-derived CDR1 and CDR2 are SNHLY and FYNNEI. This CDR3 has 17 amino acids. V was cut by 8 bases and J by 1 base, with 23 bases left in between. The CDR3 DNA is TGTGCCAGCTCACGCCCCGGGACGGGTGCCGTTAACTATGGCTACACCTTC. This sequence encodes CASSRPGTGAVNYGYTF. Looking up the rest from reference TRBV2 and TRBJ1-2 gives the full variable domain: EPEVTQTPSHQVTQMGQEVILRCVPISNHLYFYWYRQILGQKVEFLVSFYNNEISEKSEIFDDQFSVERPDGSNFTLKIRSTKLEDSAMYFCASSRPGTGAVNYGYTFGSGTRLTVV.

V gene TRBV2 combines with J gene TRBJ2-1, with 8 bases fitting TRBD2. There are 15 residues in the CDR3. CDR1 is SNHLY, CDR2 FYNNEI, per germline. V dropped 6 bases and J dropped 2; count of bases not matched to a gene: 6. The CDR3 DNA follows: TGTGCCAGCAGGCCCGGGACTAGAACCTACAATGAGCAGTTCTTC. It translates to CASRPGTRTYNEQFF.

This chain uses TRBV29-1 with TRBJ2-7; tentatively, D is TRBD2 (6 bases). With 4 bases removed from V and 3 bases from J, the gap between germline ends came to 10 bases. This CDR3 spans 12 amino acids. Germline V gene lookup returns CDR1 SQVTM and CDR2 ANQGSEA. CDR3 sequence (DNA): TGCAGCGTTGGGGGGGTGGGCTACGAGCAGTACTTC. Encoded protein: CSVGGVGYEQYF.

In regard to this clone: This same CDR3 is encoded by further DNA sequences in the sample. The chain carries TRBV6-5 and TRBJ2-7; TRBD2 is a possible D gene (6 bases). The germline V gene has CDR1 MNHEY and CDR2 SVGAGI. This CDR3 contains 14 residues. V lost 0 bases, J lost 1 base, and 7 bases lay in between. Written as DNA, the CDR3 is TGTGCCAGCAGTTACTCGCGGGGTTCCTACGAGCAGTACTTC. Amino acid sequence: CASSYSRGSYEQYF.

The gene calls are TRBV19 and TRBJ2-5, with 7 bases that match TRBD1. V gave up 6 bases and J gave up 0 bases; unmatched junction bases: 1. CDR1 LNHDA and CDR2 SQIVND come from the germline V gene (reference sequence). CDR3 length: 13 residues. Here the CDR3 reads CASRGQNQETQYF. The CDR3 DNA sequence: TGTGCCAGTAGGGGACAGAACCAAGAGACCCAGTACTTC. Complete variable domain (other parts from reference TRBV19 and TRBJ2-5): DGGITQSPKYLFRKEGQNVTLSCEQNLNHDAMYWYRQDPGQGLRLIYYSQIVNDFQKGDIAEGYSVSREKKESFPLTVTSAQKNPTAFYLCASRGQNQETQYFGPGTRLLVL.

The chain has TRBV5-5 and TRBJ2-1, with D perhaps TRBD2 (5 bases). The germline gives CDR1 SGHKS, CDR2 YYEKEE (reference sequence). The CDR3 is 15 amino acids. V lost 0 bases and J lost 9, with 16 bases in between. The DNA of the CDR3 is TGTGCCAGCAGCTTGGAGGAGGAACCCTCTGGTGAGCAGTTCTTC. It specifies CASSLEEEPSGEQFF.

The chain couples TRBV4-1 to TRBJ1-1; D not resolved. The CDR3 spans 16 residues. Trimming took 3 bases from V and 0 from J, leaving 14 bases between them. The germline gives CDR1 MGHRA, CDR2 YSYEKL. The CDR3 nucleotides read TGCGCCAGCAGCCATATTGGTAATCGAATGAACACTGAAGCTTTCTTT. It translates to CASSHIGNRMNTEAFF.

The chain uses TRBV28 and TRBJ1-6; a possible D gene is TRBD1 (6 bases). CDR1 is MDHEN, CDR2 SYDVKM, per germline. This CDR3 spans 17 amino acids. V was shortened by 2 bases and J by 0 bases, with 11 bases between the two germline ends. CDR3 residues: CASSLDTGSSYNSPLHF. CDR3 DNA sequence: TGTGCCAGCAGTTTAGACACAGGGAGCTCCTATAATTCACCCCTCCACTTT.

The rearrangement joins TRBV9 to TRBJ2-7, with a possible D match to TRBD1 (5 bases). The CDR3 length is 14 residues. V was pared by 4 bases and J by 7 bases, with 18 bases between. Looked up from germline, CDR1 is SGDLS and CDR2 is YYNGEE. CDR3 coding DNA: TGTGCCAGCAGCACAGGAATGGGGCTAGGGGAGCAGTACTTC. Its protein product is CASSTGMGLGEQYF. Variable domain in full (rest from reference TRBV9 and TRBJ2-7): DSGVTQTPKHLITATGQRVTLRCSPRSGDLSVYWYQQSLDQGLQFLIQYYNGEERAKGNILERFSAQQFPDLHSELNLSSLELGDSALYFCASSTGMGLGEQYFGPGTRLTVT.

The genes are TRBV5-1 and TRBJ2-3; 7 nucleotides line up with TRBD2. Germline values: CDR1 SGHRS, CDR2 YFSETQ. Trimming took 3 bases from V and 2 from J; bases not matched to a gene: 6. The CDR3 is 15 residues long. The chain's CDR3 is CASSWSSGITDTQYF. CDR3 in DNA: TGCGCCAGCAGCTGGTCTAGCGGAATCACAGATACGCAGTATTTT.

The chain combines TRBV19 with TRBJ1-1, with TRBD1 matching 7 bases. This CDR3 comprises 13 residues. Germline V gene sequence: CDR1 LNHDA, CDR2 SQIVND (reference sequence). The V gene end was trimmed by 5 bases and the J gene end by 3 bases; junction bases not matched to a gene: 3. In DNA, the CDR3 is TGTGCCAGTAGTCCGCAGGGGGACACTGAAGCTTTCTTT. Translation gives CASSPQGDTEAFF.

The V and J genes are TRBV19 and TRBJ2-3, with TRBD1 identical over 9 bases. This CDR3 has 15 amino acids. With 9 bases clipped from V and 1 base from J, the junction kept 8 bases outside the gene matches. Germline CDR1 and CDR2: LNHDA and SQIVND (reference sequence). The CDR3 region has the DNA TGTGCCAGCCGGGGTCGGACAGGGGGCACAGATACGCAGTATTTT. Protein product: CASRGRTGGTDTQYF.

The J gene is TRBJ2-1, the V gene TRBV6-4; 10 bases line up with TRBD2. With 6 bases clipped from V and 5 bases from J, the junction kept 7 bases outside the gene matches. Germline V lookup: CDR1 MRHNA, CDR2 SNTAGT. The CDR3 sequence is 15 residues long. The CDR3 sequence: CASSLPSGGHNEQFF. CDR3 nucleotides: TGTGCCAGCAGCCTCCCTAGCGGGGGACACAATGAGCAGTTCTTC.

CDR3 DNA: TGCAGCGCCGAGGGGGTGGCAGGCACAGATACGCAGTATTTT. Its translation is CSAEGVAGTDTQYF. This sequence joins TRBV29-1 and TRBJ2-3; weak D call: TRBD1 (6 bases). In germline, CDR1 is SQVTM, CDR2 ANQGSEA. The CDR3 has 14 amino acids. With 7 bases removed from V and 1 base from J, the gap between germline ends came to 15 bases.

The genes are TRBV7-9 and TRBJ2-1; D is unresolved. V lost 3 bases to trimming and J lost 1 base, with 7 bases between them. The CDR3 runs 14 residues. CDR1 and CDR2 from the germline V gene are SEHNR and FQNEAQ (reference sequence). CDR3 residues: CASSFSSSYNEQFF. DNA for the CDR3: TGTGCCAGCAGCTTCTCGTCGTCCTACAATGAGCAGTTCTTC.

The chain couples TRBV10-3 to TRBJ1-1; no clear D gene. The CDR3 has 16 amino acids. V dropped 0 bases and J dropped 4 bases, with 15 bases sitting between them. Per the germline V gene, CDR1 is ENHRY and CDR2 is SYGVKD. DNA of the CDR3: TGTGCCATCAGTGAGTCGATGTATAGGGAGGTCACTGAAGCTTTCTTT. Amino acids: CAISESMYREVTEAFF.

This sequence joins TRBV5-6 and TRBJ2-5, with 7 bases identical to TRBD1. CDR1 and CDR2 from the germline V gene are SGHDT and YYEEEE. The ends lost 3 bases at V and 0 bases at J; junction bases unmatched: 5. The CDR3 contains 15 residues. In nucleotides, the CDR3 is TGTGCCAGCAGCTACAGGGGATTCGACCAAGAGACCCAGTACTTC. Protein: CASSYRGFDQETQYF.

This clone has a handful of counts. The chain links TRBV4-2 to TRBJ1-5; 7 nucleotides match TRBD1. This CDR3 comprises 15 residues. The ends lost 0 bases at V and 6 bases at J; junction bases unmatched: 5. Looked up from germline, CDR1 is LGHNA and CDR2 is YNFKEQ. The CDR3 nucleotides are TGTGCCAGCAGCCAAGAACTCGACAGGGTTCAGCCCCAGCATTTT. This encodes CASSQELDRVQPQHF.

In nucleotides, the CDR3 is TGTGCCAGCAGTTTGAGGGGCAGCAACGAGCAGTACTTC. This encodes CASSLRGSNEQYF. This chain links TRBV27 with TRBJ2-7; D possibly uses TRBD1 or TRBD2 (5 bases each). Germline V gene lookup returns CDR1 MNHEY and CDR2 SMNVEV (reference sequence). The CDR3 is 13 residues long. V was pared by 3 bases and J by 5 bases, with 11 bases between.

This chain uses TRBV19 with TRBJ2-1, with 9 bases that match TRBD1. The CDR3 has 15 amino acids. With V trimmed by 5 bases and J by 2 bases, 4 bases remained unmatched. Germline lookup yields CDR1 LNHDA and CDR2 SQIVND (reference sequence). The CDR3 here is CASSSRDRAYNEQFF. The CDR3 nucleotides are TGTGCCAGTAGTTCCCGGGACAGGGCCTACAATGAGCAGTTCTTC.

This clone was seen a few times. CDR3 DNA: TGTGCCAGCAGCTTCGACAGGGGAACCTACAATGAGCAGTTCTTC. It translates to CASSFDRGTYNEQFF. The chain has TRBV7-9 and TRBJ2-1; the match to TRBD1 covers 8 bases. The germline CDR1 and CDR2 sequences are SEHNR and FQNEAQ (reference sequence). With 3 bases clipped from V and 2 bases from J, the junction kept 3 bases outside the gene matches. This CDR3 has 15 residues.

The CDR3 DNA follows: TGTGCCAGCAGTGACATCGGGGTTAGGAGGGATGGCTACACCTTC. It encodes CASSDIGVRRDGYTF. This chain connects TRBV6-4 to TRBJ1-2; D ambiguous. Germline CDR1 MRHNA, CDR2 SNTAGT. V was trimmed by 2 bases and J by 6 bases, leaving 16 bases between them. CDR3 length equals 15 residues.

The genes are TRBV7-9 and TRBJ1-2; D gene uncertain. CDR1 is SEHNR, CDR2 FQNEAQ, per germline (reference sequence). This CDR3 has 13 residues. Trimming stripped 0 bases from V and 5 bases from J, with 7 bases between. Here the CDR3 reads CASSLAGLYGYTF. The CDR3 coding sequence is TGTGCCAGCAGCTTAGCCGGACTTTATGGCTACACCTTC.

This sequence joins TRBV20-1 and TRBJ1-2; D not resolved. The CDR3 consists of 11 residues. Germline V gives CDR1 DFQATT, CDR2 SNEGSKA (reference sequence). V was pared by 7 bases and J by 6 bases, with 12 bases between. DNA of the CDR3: TGCAGTGGAGCGGGTATCGATGGCTACACCTTC. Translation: CSGAGIDGYTF.